These T cell receptor beta chains were read from a single sample in a study of CD8 T cells in ankylosing spondylitis. MiXCR, applied by TCRdb to the 5' RACE reads, yields one record per CDR3 protein. This sample yields 150,000 to 250,000 distinct CDR3 sequences, of which roughly 13% are seen a single time; approximately 17% belongs to the top ten. Sequenced: blood, either unsorted or a sorted T cell fraction (not recorded which). These TCRs come from a male donor with ankylosing spondylitis or in good health (not recorded which). Each CDR3 is given with its conserved first and last residue. A D gene is named only where the DNA matches it firmly. Expanded clones get a size class; other rows say once, few or many, or leave the size out.

d_gene: TRBD2
j_gene: TRBJ2-1
v_gene: TRBV29-1
abundance: many
CDR3nt: TGCAGCGTTTCCGCAATAGCGGGGAAGTACAATGAGCAGTTCTTC
CDR3aa: CSVSAIAGKYNEQFF

d_gene: -
j_gene: TRBJ2-7
v_gene: TRBV5-1
abundance: few
CDR3nt: TGCGCCAGCAAAGAGGGGAGCTCCTACGAGCAGTACTTC
CDR3aa: CASKEGSSYEQYF

d_gene: -
j_gene: TRBJ2-3
v_gene: TRBV5-1
abundance: many
CDR3nt: TGCGCCAGCAGTAGAGGACCCTCCCCAGATACGCAGTATTTT
CDR3aa: CASSRGPSPDTQYF

d_gene: -
j_gene: TRBJ2-4
v_gene: TRBV2
abundance: few
CDR3nt: TGTGCCAGCAGTGTGTCGGGGGCAGCCAAAAACATTCAGTACTTC
CDR3aa: CASSVSGAAKNIQYF

d_gene: TRBD2
j_gene: TRBJ2-2
v_gene: TRBV6-2/TRBV6-3
abundance: many
CDR3nt: TGTGCCGCTGCGGGAGGGGACACCGGGGAGCTGTTTTTT
CDR3aa: CAAAGGDTGELFF

d_gene: -
j_gene: TRBJ2-3
v_gene: TRBV4-1
abundance: few
CDR3nt: TGCGCCAGCAGCCAAGTATCCAGCACAGATACGCAGTATTTT
CDR3aa: CASSQVSSTDTQYF

d_gene: TRBD2
j_gene: TRBJ2-1
v_gene: TRBV3-1
abundance: -
CDR3nt: TGTGCCAGCAGCCAACAACTAGCGGGAGGGACTTACAATGAGCAGTTCTTC
CDR3aa: CASSQQLAGGTYNEQFF

d_gene: -
j_gene: TRBJ1-1
v_gene: TRBV7-9
abundance: few
CDR3nt: TGTGCCAGCAGCTTACTTTGGGCGGGACCGGAGAACACTGAAGCTTTCTTT
CDR3aa: CASSLLWAGPENTEAFF

d_gene: -
j_gene: TRBJ2-4
v_gene: TRBV19
abundance: few
CDR3nt: TGTGCCAGTAGTATAGACGAGAGAACCGGGAAAAACATTCAGTACTTC
CDR3aa: CASSIDERTGKNIQYF

d_gene: TRBD2
j_gene: TRBJ2-3
v_gene: TRBV5-6
abundance: few
CDR3nt: TGTGCCAGCAGCAGAGGGACTAGCGGGCGCGCGGATACGCAGTATTTT
CDR3aa: CASSRGTSGRADTQYF

d_gene: TRBD1
j_gene: TRBJ2-7
v_gene: TRBV27
abundance: many
CDR3nt: TGTGCCAGCCGACAGGGGAGAGGCGAGCAGTACTTC
CDR3aa: CASRQGRGEQYF

d_gene: -
j_gene: TRBJ2-1
v_gene: TRBV6-2/TRBV6-3
abundance: -
CDR3nt: TGTGCCAGCAGTACGGGGAGCCTCAATGAGCAGTTCTTC
CDR3aa: CASSTGSLNEQFF

d_gene: -
j_gene: TRBJ2-1
v_gene: TRBV20-1
abundance: -
CDR3nt: TGCAGTGTCTACAGGGAACTAGCCCCGGATGAGCAGTTCTTC
CDR3aa: CSVYRELAPDEQFF

d_gene: TRBD1
j_gene: TRBJ1-1
v_gene: TRBV5-1
abundance: few
CDR3nt: TGCGCCAGCAGCCTACAGGGGAACCCCCTCGAAGCTTTCTTT
CDR3aa: CASSLQGNPLEAFF

d_gene: -
j_gene: TRBJ2-1
v_gene: TRBV4-1
abundance: -
CDR3nt: TGCGCCAGCAGTTTCGAAAGGCACAATGAGCAGTTCTTC
CDR3aa: CASSFERHNEQFF

d_gene: -
j_gene: TRBJ2-3
v_gene: TRBV20-1
abundance: few
CDR3nt: TGCAGTGCTAGTGAACTCCTCGGGCCAGATACGCAGTATTTT
CDR3aa: CSASELLGPDTQYF

d_gene: -
j_gene: TRBJ2-7
v_gene: TRBV3-1
abundance: many
CDR3nt: TGTGCCAGCAGCCAATTTTCCGGTTACGAGCAGTACTTC
CDR3aa: CASSQFSGYEQYF

d_gene: -
j_gene: TRBJ1-3
v_gene: TRBV12-3/TRBV12-4
abundance: few
CDR3nt: TGTGCCAGCAGCTGGGATTACTATTCCCCCGGAAACACCATATATTTT
CDR3aa: CASSWDYYSPGNTIYF

d_gene: TRBD1
j_gene: TRBJ1-5
v_gene: TRBV27
abundance: -
CDR3nt: TGTGCCAGCAAGCGGACAGGGGGCTGGGGGCAGCCCCAGCATTTT
CDR3aa: CASKRTGGWGQPQHF

d_gene: -
j_gene: TRBJ2-7
v_gene: TRBV7-9
abundance: many
CDR3nt: TGTGCCAGCAGCCCCAGGGGGGGCTACGAGCAGTACTTC
CDR3aa: CASSPRGGYEQYF

d_gene: -
j_gene: TRBJ2-7
v_gene: TRBV7-2
abundance: few
CDR3nt: TGTGCCAGCAGCTTCCCAGGCGGGGTCTCCTACGAGCAGTACTTC
CDR3aa: CASSFPGGVSYEQYF

d_gene: -
j_gene: TRBJ1-1
v_gene: TRBV7-9
abundance: few
CDR3nt: TGTGCCAGCAGCTTAGTTCTAGGGAGGGACACTGAAGCTTTCTTT
CDR3aa: CASSLVLGRDTEAFF

d_gene: -
j_gene: TRBJ2-7
v_gene: TRBV3-1
abundance: many
CDR3nt: TGTGCCAGCAGCCAAGATGGTTACAGCCCCTACGAGCAGTACTTC
CDR3aa: CASSQDGYSPYEQYF

d_gene: -
j_gene: TRBJ1-1
v_gene: TRBV9
abundance: few
CDR3nt: TGTGCCAGCAGCGCCGCAGGGAACACTGAAGCTTTCTTT
CDR3aa: CASSAAGNTEAFF

d_gene: TRBD2
j_gene: TRBJ2-3
v_gene: TRBV11-2
abundance: few
CDR3nt: TGTGCCAGCAGCTCCGCACTTAGCGGGGTAGCAGATACGCAGTATTTT
CDR3aa: CASSSALSGVADTQYF

d_gene: TRBD2
j_gene: TRBJ2-5
v_gene: TRBV6-1
abundance: many
CDR3nt: TGTGCCAGCAGTATAGCGGGGGAAGAGACCCAGTACTTC
CDR3aa: CASSIAGEETQYF

d_gene: -
j_gene: TRBJ2-7
v_gene: TRBV29-1
abundance: once
CDR3nt: TGCAGCGTTGTAGGGGGCTACGAGCAGTACTTC
CDR3aa: CSVVGGYEQYF

d_gene: -
j_gene: TRBJ1-1
v_gene: TRBV3-1
abundance: few
CDR3nt: TGTGCCAGCAGCCATCGCTCAGGGAACACTGAAGCTTTCTTT
CDR3aa: CASSHRSGNTEAFF

d_gene: -
j_gene: TRBJ2-1
v_gene: TRBV4-2
abundance: many
CDR3nt: TGTGCCAGCAGCCAAGAAGGTGGGGCCAACAATGAGCAGTTCTTC
CDR3aa: CASSQEGGANNEQFF

d_gene: TRBD1
j_gene: TRBJ1-1
v_gene: TRBV27
abundance: few
CDR3nt: TGTGCCAGCAGTTTGTGGGGACAGCATGAAGCTTTCTTT
CDR3aa: CASSLWGQHEAFF

d_gene: -
j_gene: TRBJ1-2
v_gene: TRBV4-2
abundance: many
CDR3nt: TGTGCCAGCAGCCAAGATATCTGGGTCTATGGCTACACCTTC
CDR3aa: CASSQDIWVYGYTF

d_gene: -
j_gene: TRBJ1-1
v_gene: TRBV7-9
abundance: few
CDR3nt: TGTGCCAGCAGCTTAGGCTGGGGCAGGGCTGAAGCTTTCTTT
CDR3aa: CASSLGWGRAEAFF

d_gene: TRBD2
j_gene: TRBJ2-1
v_gene: TRBV5-1
abundance: -
CDR3nt: TGCGCCAGCAGCTTGGGACTAGCGGGAGGGATTGTCAATGAGCAGTTCTTC
CDR3aa: CASSLGLAGGIVNEQFF

d_gene: TRBD1
j_gene: TRBJ2-2
v_gene: TRBV4-1
abundance: -
CDR3nt: TGCGCCAGCAGGTTGGGGACAGGGGGCACCGGGGAGCTGTTTTTT
CDR3aa: CASRLGTGGTGELFF

d_gene: -
j_gene: TRBJ2-7
v_gene: TRBV6-2/TRBV6-3
abundance: -
CDR3nt: TGTGCCAGCAGTGCTTGGCAGGGGCTTATCGACGAGCAGTACTTC
CDR3aa: CASSAWQGLIDEQYF

d_gene: -
j_gene: TRBJ2-3
v_gene: TRBV27
abundance: few
CDR3nt: TGTGCCAGCAGCTCAGGGGCCGGCACAGATACGCAGTATTTT
CDR3aa: CASSSGAGTDTQYF

d_gene: TRBD1
j_gene: TRBJ2-1
v_gene: TRBV6-1
abundance: few
CDR3nt: TGTGCCATCGCAGGGGGATTGGCCAATGAGCAGTTCTTC
CDR3aa: CAIAGGLANEQFF

d_gene: TRBD1
j_gene: TRBJ1-2
v_gene: TRBV29-1
abundance: -
CDR3nt: TGCAGCGTCGTACAGGGGGCATATGGCTACACCTTC
CDR3aa: CSVVQGAYGYTF

d_gene: TRBD2
j_gene: TRBJ2-7
v_gene: TRBV20-1
abundance: -
CDR3nt: TGCAGTGCTAGACCATGGACTAGCGGCTACGAGCAGTACTTC
CDR3aa: CSARPWTSGYEQYF

d_gene: -
j_gene: TRBJ2-1
v_gene: TRBV20-1
abundance: few
CDR3nt: TGCAGTGCTAGAGATGAGGGGCTCTCCTACAATGAGCAGTTCTTC
CDR3aa: CSARDEGLSYNEQFF

d_gene: TRBD2
j_gene: TRBJ2-2
v_gene: TRBV6-5
abundance: -
CDR3nt: TGTGCCAGCAGTTACGTCGAGCGGGAGGACACCGGGGAGCTGTTTTTT
CDR3aa: CASSYVEREDTGELFF

d_gene: -
j_gene: TRBJ2-1
v_gene: TRBV24-1
abundance: few
CDR3nt: TGTGCCACCGCAGCCGGTGATCCCTACGATGAGCAGTTCTTC
CDR3aa: CATAAGDPYDEQFF

d_gene: TRBD1
j_gene: TRBJ2-4
v_gene: TRBV2
abundance: -
CDR3nt: TGTGCCAGCAGTCCCTCGGGACAGAGAATAGCCAAAAACATTCAGTACTTC
CDR3aa: CASSPSGQRIAKNIQYF

d_gene: -
j_gene: TRBJ1-6
v_gene: TRBV9
abundance: few
CDR3nt: TGTGCCAGCAGCGCGGGGCCCGCGAGGATATGGGATTCACCCCTCCACTTT
CDR3aa: CASSAGPARIWDSPLHF

d_gene: -
j_gene: TRBJ2-1
v_gene: TRBV6-1
abundance: -
CDR3nt: TGTGCCAGCAGCCCCCAAATCCCCAATGAGCAGTTCTTC
CDR3aa: CASSPQIPNEQFF

d_gene: TRBD1
j_gene: TRBJ1-1
v_gene: TRBV5-1
abundance: few
CDR3nt: TGCGCCAGCAGCACGGGACAGGGGACCACTGAAGCTTTCTTT
CDR3aa: CASSTGQGTTEAFF

d_gene: TRBD2
j_gene: TRBJ2-3
v_gene: TRBV9
abundance: few
CDR3nt: TGTGCCAGCAGCGTAGGGAGTAGCGGGAGGCTTGAGGATACGCAGTATTTT
CDR3aa: CASSVGSSGRLEDTQYF

d_gene: TRBD2
j_gene: TRBJ2-1
v_gene: TRBV11-2
abundance: few
CDR3nt: TGTGCCAGCAGCTTAGAGGTTAGCGGGAGGATTCGTTACAATGAGCAGTTCTTC
CDR3aa: CASSLEVSGRIRYNEQFF

d_gene: -
j_gene: TRBJ2-3
v_gene: TRBV27
abundance: -
CDR3nt: TGTGCCAGCAGTCCCCCGTCTTTAGATACGCAGTATTTT
CDR3aa: CASSPPSLDTQYF

d_gene: -
j_gene: TRBJ2-1
v_gene: TRBV5-5
abundance: -
CDR3nt: TGTGCCAGCAGCTTGGAAAGGGGGTACAATGAGCAGTTCTTC
CDR3aa: CASSLERGYNEQFF

d_gene: -
j_gene: TRBJ2-7
v_gene: TRBV27
abundance: many
CDR3nt: TGTGCCAGCAGCTTAACCTCCGGTTACGAGCAGTACTTC
CDR3aa: CASSLTSGYEQYF

d_gene: TRBD2
j_gene: TRBJ2-3
v_gene: TRBV20-1
abundance: few
CDR3nt: TGCAGTGCTAGCCGAACTAGCGGGGGGCAAGATACGCAGTATTTT
CDR3aa: CSASRTSGGQDTQYF

d_gene: TRBD1
j_gene: TRBJ2-7
v_gene: TRBV7-9
abundance: -
CDR3nt: TGTGCCAGCAGCCCGGGACAGCTTTACGAGCAGTACTTC
CDR3aa: CASSPGQLYEQYF

d_gene: -
j_gene: TRBJ2-3
v_gene: TRBV4-1
abundance: -
CDR3nt: TGCGCCAGCAGCCAAGAGGGCAGTGGCTTCGCGGGTACGCAGTATTTT
CDR3aa: CASSQEGSGFAGTQYF